This paragraph covers one T cell receptor beta chain sequence. In the authors' methods: Counts of nucleated cells, estimated from reference gene primer amplification, were obtained. The data were produced by immunoSEQ multiplex PCR, yet TCRdb's version contains in-frame clones alone and is incomplete. D and trimming come from the DNA, and the V and J calls and clone size come from that table. In the table there are fewer than 200,000 clones, about nine tenths of which are singletons. The Seattle patients, enrolled during active infection, were followed longitudinally. These data originate in a study of blood T cell repertoires in COVID-19. The CDR3 sequence is 13 residues long. Trimming pared 4 bases from V and 8 bases from J, leaving 15 bases between. The germline V gene encodes CDR1 SGHRS and CDR2 YFSETQ.

Material for sequencing was peripheral blood. This sequence was found in a man aged 25 to 40 with COVID-19, enrolled during active disease. The chain uses TRBV5-1 and TRBJ1-1, with D maybe TRBD1 (6 bases). CDR3 sequence reads: CASSLGQMSEAFF. CDR3 DNA sequence: TGCGCCAGCAGCCTTGGACAGATGTCCGAAGCTTTCTTT.